The clone carrying this T cell receptor beta chain was recorded a few times. Its antigen is currently unknown. The data belong to a study of human T cells and chemical hapten exposure. Overall study results and limits: Those TCRs sitting above 1 in 1000 frequency stayed the same with DPC sensitization. Expanded TCRs formed significantly more large CDR3 similarity clusters than controls.

Time point: patch test 2, 6 weeks after DPC sensitization. The treatment was: therapeutic diphenylcyclopropenone sensitization with weekly scalp DPC. Between the trimmed V and J ends, which lost 1 base and 5 bases, there was a span of 6 bases. Germline V gives CDR1 LNHNV, CDR2 YYDKDF (reference sequence). This CDR3 is 13 amino acids long. Each cDNA molecule in the library carried unique molecular identifiers. TCRdb used MiXCR to reprocess the RACE reads, holding one entry per CDR3 protein. The data contain tens of thousands of distinct CDR3 sequences, 7.5% to 9.5% of them singletons. The J gene is TRBJ2-1, the V gene TRBV15, with no clear D. The clonotype was recovered from a woman between 50 and 59 years old with alopecia areata. Some clones in this sample may be carry-over from other donors' samples. Source: whole blood, taken in connection with sensitization to the hapten diphenylcyclopropenone (DPC). The CDR3 DNA is TGTGCCACCAGCAGAGGGTTGAACAATGAGCAGTTCTTC. Translation gives CATSRGLNNEQFF.